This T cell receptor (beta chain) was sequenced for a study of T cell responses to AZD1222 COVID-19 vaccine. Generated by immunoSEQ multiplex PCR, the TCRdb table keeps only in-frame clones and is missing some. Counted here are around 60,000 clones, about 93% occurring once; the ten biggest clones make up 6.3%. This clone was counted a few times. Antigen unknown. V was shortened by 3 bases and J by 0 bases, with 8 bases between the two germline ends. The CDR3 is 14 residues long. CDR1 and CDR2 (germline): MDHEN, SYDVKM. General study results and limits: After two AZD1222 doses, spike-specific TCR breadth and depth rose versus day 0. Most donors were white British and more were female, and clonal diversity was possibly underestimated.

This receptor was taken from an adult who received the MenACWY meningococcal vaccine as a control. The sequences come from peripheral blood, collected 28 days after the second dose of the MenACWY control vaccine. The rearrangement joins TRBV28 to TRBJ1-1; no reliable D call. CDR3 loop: CASSFPGLNTEAFF. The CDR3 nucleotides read TGTGCCAGCAGTTTTCCGGGCCTGAACACTGAAGCTTTCTTT.